A selection of T cell receptor beta chains follows, all from one sample in a study of T cell responses to AZD1222 COVID-19 vaccine. Generated by immunoSEQ multiplex PCR, the TCRdb table keeps only in-frame clones and is missing some. The sample lists 200,000 to 300,000 clones; approximately 93% were seen once. Here the sequenced sample was peripheral blood, taken on day 0 of AZD1222 vaccination. The receptors come from an adult in good health. The CDR3 runs from the conserved cysteine through the conserved F or W. Each record gives: D gene, J gene, clone size, CDR3 length, V gene, CDR3 DNA, CDR3 protein. A D gene is named only where the DNA matches it firmly. Clone sizes are given selectively: once, few, many, or a class where the clone is expanded.

>.|TRBJ1-5|.|14|TRBV19
TGTGCCAGTACCCCCGGGTCAGGTAATCAGCCCCAGCATTTT
CASTPGSGNQPQHF
>.|TRBJ2-7|.|11|TRBV20-1
TGCAGTGCTGACCAGTCCTACGAGCAGTACTTC
CSADQSYEQYF
>.|TRBJ1-1|once|11|TRBV6-2/TRBV6-3
TGTGCCAGCAGTTACGGAGGGGACGCTTTCTTT
CASSYGGDAFF
>.|TRBJ1-4|.|13|TRBV21-1
TGTGCCAGCAGCCGCCGGCCAGGTGGGGAACTGTTTTTT
CASSRRPGGELFF
>.|TRBJ2-1|.|14|TRBV9
TGTGCCAGCAGCGTAGGCGGCTCCTACAATGAGCAGTTCTTC
CASSVGGSYNEQFF
>TRBD2|TRBJ2-3|.|15|TRBV28
TGTGCCAGCAGTTTATCCACTAGCGGCACAGATACGCAGTATTTT
CASSLSTSGTDTQYF
>TRBD2|TRBJ2-1|.|18|TRBV30
TGTGCCTGGAGGGAAAAGAAAGGACTAGCGCGATCCTACAATGAGCAGTTCTTC
CAWREKKGLARSYNEQFF
>.|TRBJ1-4|once|13|TRBV2
TGTGCCAGCAGGGGCAGGGCTGGTGAAAAACTGTTTTTT
CASRGRAGEKLFF
>.|TRBJ1-2|.|14|TRBV3-1/TRBV3-2
TGTGCCAGCAGCCCACAGGGAGCTAACTATGGCTACACCTTC
CASSPQGANYGYTF
>TRBD2|TRBJ2-1|few|19|TRBV9
TGTGCCAGCAGCGCCCGGGAAACTAGCGGGAGCAACCTCCGGAATGAGCAGTTCTTC
CASSARETSGSNLRNEQFF
>.|TRBJ1-5|.|13|TRBV6-2/TRBV6-3
TGTGCCAGCAGTTACACGTGGGAGGCGGGTCAGCATTTT
CASSYTWEAGQHF
>.|TRBJ1-1|.|14|TRBV5-1
TGCGCCAGCAGCTTGGCGACAGGTGCCACTGAAGCTTTCTTT
CASSLATGATEAFF
>.|TRBJ2-2|.|18|TRBV11-3
TGTGCCAGCAGCTTAGAAGGCCTAGGGGCACCGAACACCGGGGAGCTGTTTTTT
CASSLEGLGAPNTGELFF
>.|TRBJ1-5|.|15|TRBV6-5
TGTGCCAGCAGTCCCGCATATACTAGCAATCAGCCCCAGCATTTT
CASSPAYTSNQPQHF
>.|TRBJ2-2|.|18|TRBV10-3
TGTGCCATCAGTGACCAAGCATCCAGTGCGGGGTACACCGGGGAGCTGTTTTTT
CAISDQASSAGYTGELFF
>.|TRBJ1-2|.|14|TRBV27
TGTGCCAGCAGTCCTTCGGACGGGTACTATGGCTACACCTTC
CASSPSDGYYGYTF
>.|TRBJ1-5|.|13|TRBV19
TGTGCCAGTAGTGGGGTGTCTGATCAGCCCCAGCATTTT
CASSGVSDQPQHF
>.|TRBJ1-1|few|16|TRBV27
TGTGCCAGCAGTTTAGGCAGGGTCGGTGGGAACACTGAAGCTTTCTTT
CASSLGRVGGNTEAFF
>TRBD1|TRBJ2-2|.|15|TRBV7-3
TGTGCCAGCAGCGCGGGACAGGGGGCTAGCGGGGAGCTGTTTTTT
CASSAGQGASGELFF
>.|TRBJ2-3|.|15|TRBV5-5
TGTGCCAGCAGCTTGGATGGCAGGGGGGTAGATACGCAGTATTTT
CASSLDGRGVDTQYF
>.|TRBJ2-3|.|12|TRBV19
TGTGCCAGTAGTATCCCCACAGATACGCAGTATTTT
CASSIPTDTQYF
>TRBD1|TRBJ2-7|.|14|TRBV28
TGTGCCAGCAGTTCCCGGGACAGGGACCACGAGCAGTACTTC
CASSSRDRDHEQYF
>.|TRBJ1-2|once|12|TRBV6-5
TGTGCCAGCAGTTACATCCAAGATGGCTACACCTTC
CASSYIQDGYTF
>.|TRBJ2-7|few|15|TRBV7-3
TGTGCCAGCAGCCAAGCGGGACAAGGGTCCTACGAGCAGTACTTC
CASSQAGQGSYEQYF
>.|TRBJ1-1|.|14|TRBV5-6
TGTGCCAGCAGCTCCGGGAGGGGGGACACTGAAGCTTTCTTT
CASSSGRGDTEAFF
>.|TRBJ1-2|.|14|TRBV11-2
TGTGCCAGCAGACAATCCGTTTCCAACTATGGCTACACCTTC
CASRQSVSNYGYTF
>.|TRBJ2-7|once|14|TRBV29-1
TGCAGCGCCGCGGGTTCGGCGGGCTCCTACGAGCAGTACTTC
CSAAGSAGSYEQYF
>TRBD2|TRBJ2-7|.|13|TRBV10-3
TGTGCCATCCTGGCGGGAGGGCGCTACGAGCAGTACTTC
CAILAGGRYEQYF
>.|TRBJ2-3|.|17|TRBV21-1
TGTGCCAGCAGCGAGAGGACTAGCGGGGGATGCACAGATACGCAGTATTTT
CASSERTSGGCTDTQYF
>.|TRBJ2-7|.|12|TRBV28
TGTGCCAGCAGTTTAGACGCCAGACAGCAGTACTTC
CASSLDARQQYF
>.|TRBJ1-1|.|15|TRBV6-2/TRBV6-3
TGTGCCAGCAGTTGGTCAGGGGAGGTAGAGACTGAAGCTTTCTTT
CASSWSGEVETEAFF
>TRBD2|TRBJ2-1|few|12|TRBV9
TGTGCCAGCAGCGTCCAGCGGGAGAAGCTTCTCTTC
CASSVQREKLLF
>.|TRBJ1-4|.|11|TRBV7-9
TGTGCCACCGAAAGAGGGGAAAAACTGTTTTTT
CATERGEKLFF
>.|TRBJ1-1|.|13|TRBV19
TGTGCCAGTAGCCCTGGGGTGGTGACTGAAGCTTTCTTT
CASSPGVVTEAFF
>TRBD2|TRBJ2-7|.|15|TRBV28
TGTGCCAGCAGTTCTGCTAGCGGGACACCCTACGAGCAGTACTTC
CASSSASGTPYEQYF
>.|TRBJ2-1|.|11|TRBV7-2
TGTGCCAGCAGCTGGGACAATGAGCAGTTCTTC
CASSWDNEQFF
>.|TRBJ2-5|.|13|TRBV15
TGTGCCACCAGCGAGGGAATACAAGAGACCCAGTACTTC
CATSEGIQETQYF
>.|TRBJ1-1|.|14|TRBV2
TGTGCCAGCAGTTATACAGGGAAGAACACTGAAGCTTTCTTT
CASSYTGKNTEAFF
>.|TRBJ1-6|.|13|TRBV2
TGTGCCAGCAGTCCATCAGGGAATTCACCCCTCCACTTT
CASSPSGNSPLHF
>TRBD1|TRBJ1-5|.|13|TRBV24-1
TGTGCCACCGGGGACAGGTCCAATCAGCCCCAGCATTTT
CATGDRSNQPQHF
>.|TRBJ1-2|.|14|TRBV28
TGTGCCAGCAAGTTCCAACCCCCGGCAGACGGCTACACCTTC
CASKFQPPADGYTF
>.|TRBJ2-1|.|11|TRBV28
TGTGCCAGCAGTGGGCCTAGGAAGCAGTTCTTC
CASSGPRKQFF
>.|TRBJ2-6|once|15|TRBV15
TGTGCCACCAGCCCGGACGTTGGTGGGGCCAACGTCCTGACTTTC
CATSPDVGGANVLTF
>TRBD2|TRBJ2-1|.|16|TRBV3-1/TRBV3-2
TGTGCCAGCAGCCAAGTAGCGGGATTCTCCTACAATGAGCAGTTCTTC
CASSQVAGFSYNEQFF
>TRBD2|TRBJ2-5|.|16|TRBV5-1
TGCGCCAGCAGCCGCAGACTAGCGGGAGCAGCCGAGACCCAGTACTTC
CASSRRLAGAAETQYF
>TRBD1|TRBJ1-1|.|13|TRBV19
TGTGCCAGTAGTAATACAGGGGGCACTGAAGCTTTCTTT
CASSNTGGTEAFF
>.|TRBJ2-7|.|14|TRBV27
TGTGCCAGCAGTTACAAGGAGGGACTTTACGAGCAGTACTTC
CASSYKEGLYEQYF
>.|TRBJ2-3|.|15|TRBV2
TGTGCCAGCAACACCGGGACCCCAACGGCCTCCCCGCAGTATTTT
CASNTGTPTASPQYF
>.|TRBJ2-3|.|20|TRBV21-1
TGTGCCAGCAGCAAAGGGGTTCTAGCGGGGGTCACGCTGGACACAGATACGCAGTATTTT
CASSKGVLAGVTLDTDTQYF
>.|TRBJ2-1|.|17|TRBV3-1/TRBV3-2
TGTGCCAGCAGCCATACGAGAGGGACCCGCTTTGCAGGTGAGCAGTTCTTC
CASSHTRGTRFAGEQFF
>.|TRBJ1-1|.|13|TRBV6-5
TGTGCCAGCAGAGCGGACAGGAACACTGAAGCTTTCTTT
CASRADRNTEAFF